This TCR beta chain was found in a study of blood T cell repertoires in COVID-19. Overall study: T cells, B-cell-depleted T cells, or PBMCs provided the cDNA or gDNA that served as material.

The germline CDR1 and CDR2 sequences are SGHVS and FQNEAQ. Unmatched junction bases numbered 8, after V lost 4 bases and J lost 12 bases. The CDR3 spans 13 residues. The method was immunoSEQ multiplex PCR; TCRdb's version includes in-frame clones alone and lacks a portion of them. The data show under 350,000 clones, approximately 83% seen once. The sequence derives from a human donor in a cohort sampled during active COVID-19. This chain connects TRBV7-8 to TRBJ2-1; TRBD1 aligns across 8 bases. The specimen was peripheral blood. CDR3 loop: CASSSGTGILQFF. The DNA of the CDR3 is TGTGCCAGCAGCTCCGGGACAGGAATACTGCAGTTCTTC.